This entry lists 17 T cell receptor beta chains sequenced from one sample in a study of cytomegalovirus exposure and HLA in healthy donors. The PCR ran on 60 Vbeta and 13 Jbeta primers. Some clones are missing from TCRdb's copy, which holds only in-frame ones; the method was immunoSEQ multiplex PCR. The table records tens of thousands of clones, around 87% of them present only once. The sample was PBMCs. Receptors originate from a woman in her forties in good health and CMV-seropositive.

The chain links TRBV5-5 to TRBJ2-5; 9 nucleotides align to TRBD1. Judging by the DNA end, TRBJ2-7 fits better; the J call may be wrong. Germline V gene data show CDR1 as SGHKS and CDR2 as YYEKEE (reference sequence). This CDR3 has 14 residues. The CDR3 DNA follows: TGTGCCAGCAGCTTAGGGACAGGGCCTTCCGAGCAGTACTTC. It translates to CASSLGTGPSEQYF.

The CDR3 here is CASSFQGSQNTEAFF. The DNA for the CDR3 is TGCGCCAGCAGCTTTCAAGGGAGCCAGAACACTGAAGCTTTCTTT. This chain links TRBV5-1 with TRBJ1-1; D is ambiguous. This CDR3 has 15 amino acids. V gave up 2 bases and J gave up 1 base, with 12 bases separating them. Germline V gives CDR1 SGHRS, CDR2 YFSETQ. The full variable domain, rest sourced from reference TRBV5-1 and TRBJ1-1, is KAGVTQTPRYLIKTRGQQVTLSCSPISGHRSVSWYQQTPGQGLQFLFEYFSETQRNKGNFPGRFSGRQFSNSRSEMNVSTLELGDSALYLCASSFQGSQNTEAFFGQGTRLTVV.

The CDR3 DNA follows: TGTGCCAGCAGCCGTGGAGCGGGAGGCCCTAGCACAGATACGCAGTATTTT. Residues: CASSRGAGGPSTDTQYF. This chain uses TRBV5-5 with TRBJ2-3, with 9 bases identical to TRBD2. The CDR3 consists of 17 residues. The germline CDR1 and CDR2 sequences are SGHKS and YYEKEE (reference sequence). V shed 4 bases, J shed 0 bases, and the junction held 9 bases outside the gene matches.

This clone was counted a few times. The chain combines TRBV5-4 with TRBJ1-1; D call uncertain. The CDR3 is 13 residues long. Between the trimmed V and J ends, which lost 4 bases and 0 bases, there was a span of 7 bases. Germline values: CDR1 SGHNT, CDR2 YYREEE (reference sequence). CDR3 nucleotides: TGTGCCAGCAGCCCTGACTTGAACACTGAAGCTTTCTTT. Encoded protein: CASSPDLNTEAFF.

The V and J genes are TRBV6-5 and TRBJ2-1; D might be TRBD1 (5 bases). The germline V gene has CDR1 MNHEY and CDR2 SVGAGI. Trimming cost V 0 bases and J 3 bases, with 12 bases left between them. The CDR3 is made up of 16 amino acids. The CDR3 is CASSYSVTALYNEQFF. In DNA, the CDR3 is TGTGCCAGCAGTTACTCGGTGACAGCACTCTACAATGAGCAGTTCTTC.

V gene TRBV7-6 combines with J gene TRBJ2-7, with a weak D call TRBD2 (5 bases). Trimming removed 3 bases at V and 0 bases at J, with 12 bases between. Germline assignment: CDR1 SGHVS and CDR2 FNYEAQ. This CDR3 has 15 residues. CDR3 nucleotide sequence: TGTGCCAGCAGCTTTTACCCTGGGAGCTCCTACGAGCAGTACTTC. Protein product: CASSFYPGSSYEQYF.

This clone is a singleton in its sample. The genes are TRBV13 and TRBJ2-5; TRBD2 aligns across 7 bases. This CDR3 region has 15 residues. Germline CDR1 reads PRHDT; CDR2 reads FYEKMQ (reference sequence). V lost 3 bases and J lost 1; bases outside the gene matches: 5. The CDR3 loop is CASSLGGGIQETQYF. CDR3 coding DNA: TGTGCCAGCAGCTTGGGGGGGGGAATCCAAGAGACCCAGTACTTC.

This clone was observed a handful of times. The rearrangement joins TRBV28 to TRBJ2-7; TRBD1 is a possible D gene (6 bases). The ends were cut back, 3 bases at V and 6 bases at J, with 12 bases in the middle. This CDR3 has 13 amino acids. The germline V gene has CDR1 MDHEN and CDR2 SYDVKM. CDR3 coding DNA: TGTGCCAGCAGTTTGGGACACCCTGGCGAGCAGTACTTC. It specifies CASSLGHPGEQYF.

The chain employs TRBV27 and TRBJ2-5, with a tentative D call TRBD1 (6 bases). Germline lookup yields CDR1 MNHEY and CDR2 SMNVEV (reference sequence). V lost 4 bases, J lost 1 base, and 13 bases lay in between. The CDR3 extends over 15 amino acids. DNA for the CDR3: TGTGCCAGCAGTTCAGGGGAAATAAGCCAAGAGACCCAGTACTTC. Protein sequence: CASSSGEISQETQYF.

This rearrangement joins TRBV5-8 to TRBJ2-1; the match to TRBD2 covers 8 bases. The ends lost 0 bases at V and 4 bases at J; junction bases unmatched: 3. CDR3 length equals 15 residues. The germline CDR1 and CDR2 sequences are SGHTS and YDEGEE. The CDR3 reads CASSLGLASYNEQFF. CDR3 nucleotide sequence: TGTGCCAGCAGCTTGGGACTAGCGTCTTACAATGAGCAGTTCTTC.

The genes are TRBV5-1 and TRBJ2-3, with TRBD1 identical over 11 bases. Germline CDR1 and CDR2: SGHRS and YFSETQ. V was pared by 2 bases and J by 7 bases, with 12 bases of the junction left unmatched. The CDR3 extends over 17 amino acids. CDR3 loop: CASSFSGQGGIVNTQYF. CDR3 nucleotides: TGCGCCAGCAGCTTTTCGGGACAGGGGGGGATCGTGAATACGCAGTATTTT.

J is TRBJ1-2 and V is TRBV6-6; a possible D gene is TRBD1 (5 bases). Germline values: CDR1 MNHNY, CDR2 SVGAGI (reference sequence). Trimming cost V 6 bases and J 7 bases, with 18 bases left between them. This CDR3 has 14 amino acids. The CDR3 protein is CASSRKTGTFGYTF. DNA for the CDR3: TGTGCCAGCAGCCGCAAAACAGGCACCTTTGGCTACACCTTC.

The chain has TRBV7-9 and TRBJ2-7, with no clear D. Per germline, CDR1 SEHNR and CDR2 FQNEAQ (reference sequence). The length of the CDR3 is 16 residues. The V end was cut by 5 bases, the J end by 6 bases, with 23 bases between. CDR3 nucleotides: TGTGCCAGCAGCCCTTATAACCCCTCGAGTTTCTTCGAGCAGTACTTC. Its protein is CASSPYNPSSFFEQYF.

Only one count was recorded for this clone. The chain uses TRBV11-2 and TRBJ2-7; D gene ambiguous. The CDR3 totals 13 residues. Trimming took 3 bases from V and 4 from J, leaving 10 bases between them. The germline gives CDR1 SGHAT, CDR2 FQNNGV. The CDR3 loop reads CASSFTDIYEQYF. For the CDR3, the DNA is TGTGCCAGCAGCTTTACAGATATTTACGAGCAGTACTTC.

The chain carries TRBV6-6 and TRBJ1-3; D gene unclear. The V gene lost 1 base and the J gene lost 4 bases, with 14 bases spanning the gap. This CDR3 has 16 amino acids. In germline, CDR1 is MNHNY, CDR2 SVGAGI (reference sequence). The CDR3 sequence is CASSYFSVPPGNTIYF. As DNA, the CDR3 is TGTGCCAGCAGTTACTTTAGTGTGCCCCCAGGAAACACCATATATTTT.

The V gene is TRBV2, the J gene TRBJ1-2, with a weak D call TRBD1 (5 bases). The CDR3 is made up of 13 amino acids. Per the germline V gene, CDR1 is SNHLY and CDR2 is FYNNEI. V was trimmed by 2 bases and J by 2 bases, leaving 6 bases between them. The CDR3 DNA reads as TGTGCCAGCAGTGAACAGGGAAACTATGGCTACACCTTC. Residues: CASSEQGNYGYTF.

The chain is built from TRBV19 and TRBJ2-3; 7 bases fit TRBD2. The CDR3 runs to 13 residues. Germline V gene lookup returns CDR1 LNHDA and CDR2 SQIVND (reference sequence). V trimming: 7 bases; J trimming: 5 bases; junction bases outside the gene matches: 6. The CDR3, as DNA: TGTGCCAGTAATCGGGGGAGGGGAGATACGCAGTATTTT. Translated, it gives CASNRGRGDTQYF. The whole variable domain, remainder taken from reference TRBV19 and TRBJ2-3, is DGGITQSPKYLFRKEGQNVTLSCEQNLNHDAMYWYRQDPGQGLRLIYYSQIVNDFQKGDIAEGYSVSREKKESFPLTVTSAQKNPTAFYLCASNRGRGDTQYFGPGTRLTVL.